This T cell receptor (beta chain) derives from a study of blood T cell repertoires in COVID-19. At the level of the study: Italy, Spain and the United States were the sources of the convalescent and acute COVID-19 samples.

V shed 0 bases and J shed 6 bases, with 13 bases lying between them. The CDR3 consists of 15 residues. From germline, CDR1 is SGHDN and CDR2 FVKESK. The protocol was immunoSEQ multiplex PCR, while the TCRdb copy is restricted to in-frame clones and leaves out a portion. The sample has 130,000 to 150,000 clones; more than 75% are singletons. The sequence came from a man aged 45-60 years who had recovered from COVID-19. This sequence joins TRBV14 and TRBJ2-3, with D possibly matching TRBD2 (6 bases). The specimen sequenced was peripheral blood. The CDR3 is CASSQDLGGVDTQYF. In DNA, the CDR3 is TGTGCCAGCAGCCAAGATTTGGGGGGTGTGGATACGCAGTATTTT.